These 9 T cell receptor beta chains share one sample of origin, sequenced in a study of cytomegalovirus exposure and HLA in healthy donors. It was with 60 Vbeta and 13 Jbeta primers that the PCR ran. TCRdb's table, derived via immunoSEQ multiplex PCR, lists solely in-frame clones and lacks some. The profile shows about 52,000 clones, 72% of them singletons. Sample: PBMCs. These receptors all come from a woman aged 50 to 60 in good health and CMV-seronegative.

This clone has just one count. The chain combines TRBV30 with TRBJ2-5; TRBD2 aligns across 9 bases. The CDR3 has 14 residues. V trimming: 4 bases; J trimming: 5 bases; junction bases outside the gene matches: 8. Germline values: CDR1 GTSNPN, CDR2 SVGIG (reference sequence). CDR3 amino acids: CAWKAGGPEETQYF. The CDR3 nucleotides read TGTGCCTGGAAGGCGGGAGGGCCTGAGGAGACCCAGTACTTC.

This clone was recorded a few times. The rearrangement joins TRBV14 to TRBJ2-1; TRBD2 aligns across 7 bases. The CDR3 contains 16 residues. The ends lost 1 base at V and 5 bases at J; junction bases unmatched: 8. The germline gives CDR1 SGHDN, CDR2 FVKESK. CDR3 in amino acids: CASSQAGSAGDNEQFF. The CDR3 DNA sequence: TGTGCCAGCAGCCAAGCAGGATCCGCGGGGGACAATGAGCAGTTCTTC.

A single count supports this clone. The chain is built from TRBV28 and TRBJ1-6; 10 positions agree with TRBD1. This CDR3 region has 17 residues. Germline V lookup: CDR1 MDHEN, CDR2 SYDVKM. J lost 4 bases, V lost 2 bases, and 5 bases had no gene match. CDR3 sequence: CASSLGGQGLYNSPLHF. The CDR3, as DNA: TGTGCCAGCAGTTTAGGGGGACAGGGGCTATATAATTCACCCCTCCACTTT.

The rearrangement joins TRBV10-3 to TRBJ2-3; 16 nucleotides match TRBD2. The V gene end was trimmed by 2 bases and the J gene end by 4 bases; junction bases not matched to a gene: 3. The CDR3 runs to 17 residues. Germline values: CDR1 ENHRY, CDR2 SYGVKD. The CDR3 reads CAISEGTSGRAADTQYF. The CDR3, as DNA: TGTGCCATCAGTGAGGGGACTAGCGGGAGGGCGGCAGATACGCAGTATTTT.

The chain employs TRBV28 and TRBJ2-4; D gene ambiguous. The CDR3 consists of 16 residues. CDR1 MDHEN and CDR2 SYDVKM come from the germline V gene. V shed 3 bases and J shed 0 bases, with 12 bases lying between them. The CDR3 sequence is CASSFHVSLAKNIQYF. CDR3 sequence (DNA): TGTGCCAGCAGTTTCCACGTAAGCCTAGCCAAAAACATTCAGTACTTC. Using reference TRBV28 and TRBJ2-4 for the parts outside the CDR3, the full variable domain is DVKVTQSSRYLVKRTGEKVFLECVQDMDHENMFWYRQDPGLGLRLIYFSYDVKMKEKGDIPEGYSVSREKKERFSLILESASTNQTSMYLCASSFHVSLAKNIQYFGAGTRLSVL.

The genes are TRBV5-5 and TRBJ1-1; a possible D gene is TRBD1 (6 bases). CDR1 and CDR2 (germline): SGHKS, YYEKEE (reference sequence). V was clipped by 0 bases and J by 0 bases, with 12 bases between them. CDR3 length: 16 amino acids. CDR3 sequence (DNA): TGTGCCAGCAGCTTGGGTAGATCAGGGGTGAACACTGAAGCTTTCTTT. It codes for CASSLGRSGVNTEAFF.

V is TRBV6-1 and J is TRBJ2-5, with D perhaps TRBD2 (6 bases). Germline V lookup: CDR1 MNHNS, CDR2 SASEGT. V lost 8 bases to trimming and J lost 2 bases, with 15 bases between them. The CDR3 spans 14 residues. CDR3 in amino acids: CASWEATTQETQYF. CDR3 sequence (DNA): TGTGCCAGCTGGGAGGCAACCACTCAAGAGACCCAGTACTTC.

J is TRBJ2-4 and V is TRBV28; TRBD2 might be the D (5 bases). This CDR3 comprises 16 residues. Trimming took off 6 bases at V and 0 bases at J, with 15 bases between the two ends. Germline CDR1 and CDR2: MDHEN and SYDVKM. The CDR3 nucleotides are TGTGCCAGCAGCTACCCCAGCGGATCAGCCAAAAACATTCAGTACTTC. Protein product: CASSYPSGSAKNIQYF.

The V gene is TRBV5-8, the J gene TRBJ1-1; D perhaps matches TRBD1 (5 bases). Trimming cost V 4 bases and J 10 bases, with 23 bases left between them. This CDR3 region has 15 residues. Germline CDR1 and CDR2: SGHTS and YDEGEE. The CDR3 region has the DNA TGTGCCAGCAGCGGGGGAACAGCGGGGAGTCTGTCAGCTTTCTTT. It translates to CASSGGTAGSLSAFF.